The T cell receptor (beta chain) under discussion was sequenced for a study of technical replicates of blood from a handful of donors. Germline CDR1 reads SGHNT; CDR2 reads YENEEA. After removal of 4 bases from V and 10 bases from J, the junction contained 16 bases not matched to a gene. This CDR3 contains 16 residues. Clones were sequenced by immunoSEQ multiplex PCR, and TCRdb holds only the in-frame ones, with some missing. The data contain tens of thousands of clones, over 75% of them singletons. This receptor was taken from a human donor in good health. Some clones in this sample may be carry-over from other donors' samples. The rearrangement links TRBV11-3 to TRBJ2-1; 7 bases are a match to TRBD1. Sequenced material: PBMCs. CDR3 in DNA: TGTGCCAGCAGCTCCCCGTTCAGCGAGCAGGGGGACGAGCAGTTCTTC. It translates to CASSSPFSEQGDEQFF. Filled out from reference TRBV11-3 and TRBJ2-1, the complete variable domain reads EAGVVQSPRYKIIEKKQPVAFWCNPISGHNTLYWYLQNLGQGPELLIRYENEEAVDDSQLPKDRFSAERLKGVDSTLKIQPAELGDSAVYLCASSSPFSEQGDEQFFGPGTRLTVL.